The 17 T cell receptor beta chains reported below all come from one sample, sequenced in a study of blood T cell repertoires in COVID-19. The protocol was immunoSEQ multiplex PCR, while the TCRdb copy is restricted to in-frame clones and leaves out a portion. The repertoire holds roughly 410,000 clones, with around nine tenths as singletons. The sample consisted of peripheral blood. Receptors originate from a woman aged 35 to 49 with COVID-19, enrolled during active disease.

The table lists this clone with a count of one. The V gene is TRBV7-9, the J gene TRBJ1-3; 7 nucleotides match TRBD1. V was clipped by 4 bases and J by 9 bases; unmatched bases: 9. Germline V gives CDR1 SEHNR, CDR2 FQNEAQ (reference sequence). The CDR3 is 14 residues long. CDR3: CASSSSGGTLTIYF. The CDR3 coding sequence is TGTGCCAGCAGCTCATCAGGGGGTACCCTCACCATATATTTT.

The chain is built from TRBV19 and TRBJ1-1; tentative D call: TRBD1 (6 bases). Germline assignment: CDR1 LNHDA and CDR2 SQIVND (reference sequence). With 7 bases removed from V and 1 base from J, the gap between germline ends came to 16 bases. The CDR3 is made up of 15 amino acids. CDR3 sequence (DNA): TGTGCCAGTACCAAGGGGGGGGCGCGGAACACTGAAGCTTTCTTT. It codes for CASTKGGARNTEAFF.

The rearrangement uses TRBV6-5 and TRBJ1-6, with D perhaps TRBD1 (5 bases). Germline V gives CDR1 MNHEY, CDR2 SVGAGI. The ends were cut back, 0 bases at V and 8 bases at J, with 11 bases in the middle. The CDR3 is made up of 15 amino acids. Here the CDR3 reads CASSYSAGKDSPLHF. The DNA of the CDR3 is TGTGCCAGCAGTTACTCGGCAGGGAAGGATTCACCCCTCCACTTT.

This chain joins TRBV5-4 and TRBJ1-1, with D perhaps matching TRBD1 (5 bases). CDR1 is SGHNT and CDR2 is YYREEE in the germline V gene (reference sequence). The CDR3 loop spans 13 amino acids. The V end was cut by 0 bases, the J end by 10 bases, with 13 bases between. CDR3 in amino acids: CASSLAEGLLAFF. CDR3 coding DNA: TGTGCCAGCAGCTTGGCGGAGGGGTTGCTAGCTTTCTTT.

The V gene is TRBV9, the J gene TRBJ2-7; TRBD1 is a possible D gene (6 bases). CDR3 size: 15 residues. The V and J ends lost 4 bases and 1 base respectively, with 15 bases between them. CDR1 SGDLS and CDR2 YYNGEE come from the germline V gene. The CDR3 nucleotides read TGTGCCAGCAGCCCTTCGGGACATACATCCTACGAGCAGTACTTC. This translates into CASSPSGHTSYEQYF.

On this clone itself: Additional DNA sequences in this sample encode the identical CDR3. The gene calls are TRBV15 and TRBJ1-1; no firm D call. The V end lost 2 bases, the J end lost 1 base, and 8 bases lay between the germline ends. This CDR3 is built from 14 residues. The V gene's germline CDR1 is LNHNV and CDR2 YYDKDF (reference sequence). The CDR3 sequence: CATSRRAENTEAFF. Here the CDR3 DNA reads TGTGCCACCAGCAGACGTGCAGAGAACACTGAAGCTTTCTTT.

The V and J genes are TRBV6-5 and TRBJ1-1, with 7 positions matching TRBD1. This CDR3 comprises 15 residues. CDR1 MNHEY and CDR2 SVGAGI come from the germline V gene. With 0 bases clipped from V and 5 bases from J, the junction kept 6 bases outside the gene matches. Here the CDR3 DNA reads TGTGCCAGCAGTTACTCCCGACAGGGAGATACTGAAGCTTTCTTT. It specifies CASSYSRQGDTEAFF.

The V call is TRBV15, the J call TRBJ1-4, with a weak D call TRBD1 (5 bases). Trimming shortened V by 0 bases and J by 4 bases, and 9 bases separated the two germline ends. CDR3 length: 15 amino acids. Germline V gene sequence: CDR1 LNHNV, CDR2 YYDKDF (reference sequence). For the CDR3, the DNA is TGTGCCACCAGCAGAGATGGGACTGGTAATGAAAAACTGTTTTTT. Translated: CATSRDGTGNEKLFF.

The V gene is TRBV27, the J gene TRBJ1-2, with TRBD1 matching 7 bases. CDR1 and CDR2 from the germline V gene are MNHEY and SMNVEV (reference sequence). J gave up 8 bases and V 8 bases, and 8 bases lay outside the gene matches. The CDR3 runs to 12 residues. The CDR3 is CASARGGRGYTF. The DNA for the CDR3 is TGTGCCAGCGCTCGAGGGGGCAGGGGCTACACCTTC.

In this sample, this clone turned up once. The V call is TRBV2, the J call TRBJ2-5, with TRBD2 as a possible D gene (7 bases). Trimming cost V 7 bases and J 7 bases, with 16 bases left between them. The CDR3 contains 13 residues. Germline V gene lookup returns CDR1 SNHLY and CDR2 FYNNEI. In nucleotides, the CDR3 is TGTGCCAGCAATCAGGGGAGGGAAGCGACCCAGTACTTC. This sequence encodes CASNQGREATQYF. The whole variable domain, remainder taken from reference TRBV2 and TRBJ2-5, is EPEVTQTPSHQVTQMGQEVILRCVPISNHLYFYWYRQILGQKVEFLVSFYNNEISEKSEIFDDQFSVERPDGSNFTLKIRSTKLEDSAMYFCASNQGREATQYFGPGTRLLVL.

Only one count was recorded for this clone. The chain recombines TRBV29-1 with TRBJ1-1, with D maybe TRBD1 (6 bases). V dropped 4 bases and J dropped 5 bases, with 11 bases sitting between them. CDR3 length: 12 amino acids. The germline V gene encodes CDR1 SQVTM and CDR2 ANQGSEA. The CDR3 region is CSVARQGTEAFF. DNA for the CDR3: TGCAGCGTTGCTCGGCAGGGGACTGAAGCTTTCTTT.

This clone was counted once. The chain is built from TRBV28 and TRBJ1-2, with D tentatively TRBD1 (6 bases). V lost 2 bases and J lost 2, with 15 bases in between. The germline gives CDR1 MDHEN, CDR2 SYDVKM. This CDR3 comprises 16 residues. This CDR3 reads CASSLGPFGQNYGYTF. CDR3 DNA sequence: TGTGCCAGCAGTTTAGGACCCTTTGGACAGAACTATGGCTACACCTTC.

This chain joins TRBV27 and TRBJ1-1, with 12 bases identical to TRBD1. In germline, CDR1 is MNHEY, CDR2 SMNVEV (reference sequence). The trim removed 2 bases at V and 5 bases at J, leaving 9 bases unmatched. The CDR3 length is 17 residues. This CDR3 reads CASSLRGQGAWLTEAFF. CDR3 coding DNA: TGTGCCAGCAGTTTAAGGGGACAGGGGGCCTGGTTAACTGAAGCTTTCTTT.

This chain connects TRBV5-1 to TRBJ2-6; tentative D call: TRBD1 (6 bases). The CDR3 is 16 amino acids. Germline loops: CDR1 SGHRS, CDR2 YFSETQ. Trimming removed 0 bases at V and 3 bases at J, with 10 bases between. The CDR3 region has the DNA TGCGCCAGCAGCTTGGTGGACAGAGGTGGGGCCAACGTCCTGACTTTC. Translated, it gives CASSLVDRGGANVLTF.

The chain is built from TRBV5-1 and TRBJ1-1, with unresolved D. Germline values: CDR1 SGHRS, CDR2 YFSETQ. Trimming stripped 1 base from V and 2 bases from J, with 6 bases between. This CDR3 comprises 13 residues. This CDR3 is CASSLYSNTEAFF. The CDR3 nucleotides read TGCGCCAGCAGCTTGTACAGTAACACTGAAGCTTTCTTT. The whole variable domain, filled in from reference TRBV5-1 and TRBJ1-1, reads KAGVTQTPRYLIKTRGQQVTLSCSPISGHRSVSWYQQTPGQGLQFLFEYFSETQRNKGNFPGRFSGRQFSNSRSEMNVSTLELGDSALYLCASSLYSNTEAFFGQGTRLTVV.

V usage is TRBV3-1 (or the pseudogene TRBV3-2) and J usage is TRBJ2-1; TRBD2 might be the D (7 bases). V lost 2 bases and J lost 4, with 15 bases in between. Germline CDR1 and CDR2: LGHDT and YNNKEL (reference sequence). CDR3 length equals 16 residues. CDR3 sequence reads: CASSQNTGGGYNEQFF. The CDR3, as DNA: TGTGCCAGCAGCCAAAACACGGGGGGCGGGTACAATGAGCAGTTCTTC.

Notes on this clone: The sample has other DNA sequences that encode this CDR3 too. This sequence joins TRBV5-4 and TRBJ1-4, with 8 bases aligning to TRBD1. Germline CDR1 SGHNT, CDR2 YYREEE (reference sequence). V gave up 2 bases and J gave up 7 bases; unmatched junction bases: 1. The CDR3 has 13 residues. This CDR3 reads CASSLQGGEKLFF. CDR3 DNA: TGTGCCAGCAGCTTACAGGGGGGTGAAAAACTGTTTTTT.